What follows describes a single TCR beta chain. The data stem from a study of OX40 agonist ivuxolimab in advanced cancers. Background on the study: Every 2 weeks, patients got intravenous ivuxolimab at one of six dose levels (0.01-10 mg/kg).

V dropped 3 bases and J dropped 2 bases, with 14 bases sitting between them. The CDR3 has 15 residues. From germline, CDR1 is SEHNR and CDR2 FQNEAQ (reference sequence). The assay was immunoSEQ multiplex PCR, and TCRdb's table has in-frame clones only and misses some. The sample lists 65,000 or so clones; roughly 88% were seen once. This TCR was recovered from an adult with an advanced solid tumor such as melanoma, head and neck, liver or kidney cancer. The rearrangement links TRBV7-9 to TRBJ2-7; TRBD1 is a possible D gene (6 bases). The specimen was CD4+ or CD8+ T cells sorted from blood, collected in a trial of the OX40 agonist ivuxolimab. The CDR3 coding sequence is TGTGCCAGCAGCTTGGGGGCAGGCCAAGCCTACGAGCAGTACTTC. Its protein product is CASSLGAGQAYEQYF.